A selection of T cell receptor beta chains follows, all from one sample in a study of vaccination and CD4 T cells after COVID-19. Their cognate antigens are unknown. In TCRdb, the PCR reads were re-called with MiXCR into one record per CDR3 protein. The sample lists fewer than 20,000 distinct CDR3 sequences, 47% occurring once. Sequencing was performed on CD4+ T cells from blood, cultured in vitro, taken about 7 months after SARS-CoV-2 vaccination. The receptors shown here come from a human donor who had recovered from COVID-19. The CDR3 runs from the conserved cysteine through the conserved F or W. Fields, in order: clone size, J gene, V gene, D gene, CDR3 DNA, CDR3 protein. The D gene is left open where the match is weak. The size entry is marked missing in some rows and otherwise reads once, few, many or a size class.

clone size: -; J gene: TRBJ1-5; V gene: TRBV20-1; D gene: -; CDR3 DNA: TGCAGTGCCGGGACACTTAGCAATCAGCCCCAGCATTTT; CDR3 protein: CSAGTLSNQPQHF
clone size: -; J gene: TRBJ2-1; V gene: TRBV4-3; D gene: -; CDR3 DNA: TGCGCCAGCAGCCAAGAGGTACAGGGCAAAAGCTCCTACAATGAGCAGTTCTTC; CDR3 protein: CASSQEVQGKSSYNEQFF
clone size: few; J gene: TRBJ2-5; V gene: TRBV5-4; D gene: -; CDR3 DNA: TGTGCCAGCAGCTTAGGCGGGACGACCCAAGAGACCCAGTACTTC; CDR3 protein: CASSLGGTTQETQYF
clone size: -; J gene: TRBJ2-7; V gene: TRBV7-8; D gene: -; CDR3 DNA: TGTGCCAGCAGCTTAGCCTCCTTTTACGAGCAGTACTTC; CDR3 protein: CASSLASFYEQYF
clone size: few; J gene: TRBJ1-5; V gene: TRBV20-1; D gene: -; CDR3 DNA: TGCAGTGCTAGATTTCGGGGTCAGCCCCAGCATTTT; CDR3 protein: CSARFRGQPQHF
clone size: few; J gene: TRBJ2-1; V gene: TRBV20-1; D gene: -; CDR3 DNA: TGCAGTGCTAGGGAACGACAGGACCGCTACAATGAGCAGTTCTTC; CDR3 protein: CSARERQDRYNEQFF
clone size: -; J gene: TRBJ1-2; V gene: TRBV6-2/TRBV6-3; D gene: -; CDR3 DNA: TGTGCCAGCAGTTACGCGGGCAGCATATATGGCTACACCTTC; CDR3 protein: CASSYAGSIYGYTF
clone size: few; J gene: TRBJ2-7; V gene: TRBV6-1; D gene: TRBD1; CDR3 DNA: TGTGCCAGCAACCCCGGGACAGGGGGCTCTTGGGCCTACGAGCAGTACTTC; CDR3 protein: CASNPGTGGSWAYEQYF
clone size: -; J gene: TRBJ2-1; V gene: TRBV7-2; D gene: TRBD1; CDR3 DNA: TGTGCCAGCAGTTATAGACAGGGTAGGGACAATGAGCAGTTCTTC; CDR3 protein: CASSYRQGRDNEQFF
clone size: few; J gene: TRBJ2-7; V gene: TRBV7-9; D gene: TRBD2; CDR3 DNA: TGTGCCAGCAGCTTACTAGCGGGAGTTAACGAGCAGTACTTC; CDR3 protein: CASSLLAGVNEQYF
clone size: -; J gene: TRBJ1-5; V gene: TRBV6-5; D gene: -; CDR3 DNA: TGTGCCAGCAGTTACTCTGAGTCAGGGTTACAGCCCCAGCATTTT; CDR3 protein: CASSYSESGLQPQHF
clone size: -; J gene: TRBJ2-2; V gene: TRBV20-1; D gene: TRBD1; CDR3 DNA: TGCAGTGCTAGCAAGACAGGGGCGAACACCGGGGAGCTGTTTTTT; CDR3 protein: CSASKTGANTGELFF
clone size: -; J gene: TRBJ2-5; V gene: TRBV7-8; D gene: TRBD2; CDR3 DNA: TGTGCCAGCAGCTTAAAGGGGAGGGAGGGGTGGGAGACCCAGTACTTC; CDR3 protein: CASSLKGREGWETQYF
clone size: -; J gene: TRBJ1-1; V gene: TRBV10-1; D gene: -; CDR3 DNA: TGCGCCAGCAGAAGACAGGCCACTGAAGCTTTCTTT; CDR3 protein: CASRRQATEAFF
clone size: -; J gene: TRBJ2-5; V gene: TRBV20-1; D gene: TRBD2; CDR3 DNA: TGCAGTGCTAGAGATGGGAGGGAAATAGGAGAGACCCAGTACTTC; CDR3 protein: CSARDGREIGETQYF
clone size: -; J gene: TRBJ1-1; V gene: TRBV28; D gene: TRBD1; CDR3 DNA: TGTGCCAGCAGAATGAGGCGGACAGGTCGGGGCACTGAAGCTTTCTTT; CDR3 protein: CASRMRRTGRGTEAFF
clone size: once; J gene: TRBJ2-1; V gene: TRBV20-1; D gene: TRBD2; CDR3 DNA: TGCAGTGCCCTAAACCTCGCGGGGGGCAACTACAATGAGCAGTTCTTC; CDR3 protein: CSALNLAGGNYNEQFF
clone size: -; J gene: TRBJ2-5; V gene: TRBV5-1; D gene: TRBD2; CDR3 DNA: TGCGCCAGCAGCGGAGGGAGGGCGTGGGAGACCCAGTACTTC; CDR3 protein: CASSGGRAWETQYF
clone size: -; J gene: TRBJ1-2; V gene: TRBV19; D gene: TRBD1; CDR3 DNA: TGTGCCAGTAGTACCCACGGGACAGGGGCGGGTGGCTACACCTTC; CDR3 protein: CASSTHGTGAGGYTF
clone size: -; J gene: TRBJ1-2; V gene: TRBV6-1; D gene: -; CDR3 DNA: TGTGCCAGCAGTTTGCGATCTGGGCTCTATGGCTACACCTTC; CDR3 protein: CASSLRSGLYGYTF
clone size: -; J gene: TRBJ2-6; V gene: TRBV7-9; D gene: TRBD1; CDR3 DNA: TGTGCCAGCAGCCCCGGGACAGGGGAAACCAACGTCCTGACTTTC; CDR3 protein: CASSPGTGETNVLTF
clone size: -; J gene: TRBJ1-5; V gene: TRBV6-1; D gene: -; CDR3 DNA: TGTGCCAGCAGCTGGGGGGCGGGTCAGCCCCAGCATTTT; CDR3 protein: CASSWGAGQPQHF
clone size: -; J gene: TRBJ1-2; V gene: TRBV20-1; D gene: TRBD1; CDR3 DNA: TGCAGTGCTAGGAACAGGGGGTATCGAGGCTACACCTTC; CDR3 protein: CSARNRGYRGYTF
clone size: -; J gene: TRBJ1-6; V gene: TRBV11-2; D gene: -; CDR3 DNA: TGTGCCAGCAGCTTTCGAGGAAGGAATTCACCCCTCCACTTT; CDR3 protein: CASSFRGRNSPLHF
clone size: few; J gene: TRBJ2-2; V gene: TRBV20-1; D gene: TRBD2; CDR3 DNA: TGCAGTGCTAGTGCGGGGGGAGATACCGGGGAGCTGTTTTTT; CDR3 protein: CSASAGGDTGELFF
clone size: once; J gene: TRBJ1-1; V gene: TRBV6-5; D gene: -; CDR3 DNA: TGTGCCAGCAGTTACTCAGGGACCGAGACTTTCTTT; CDR3 protein: CASSYSGTETFF
clone size: few; J gene: TRBJ2-1; V gene: TRBV7-2; D gene: -; CDR3 DNA: TGTGCCAGCAGCTTAGGGGGGCTATCCTACAATGAGCAGTTCTTC; CDR3 protein: CASSLGGLSYNEQFF
clone size: -; J gene: TRBJ2-1; V gene: TRBV7-8; D gene: TRBD1; CDR3 DNA: TGTGCCAGCAGCCGGGGACAGAGCTCCTACAATGAGCAGTTCTTC; CDR3 protein: CASSRGQSSYNEQFF
clone size: few; J gene: TRBJ2-3; V gene: TRBV20-1; D gene: TRBD2; CDR3 DNA: TGCAGTGCTAGGGGACTATCTAGCACAGATACGCAGTATTTT; CDR3 protein: CSARGLSSTDTQYF
clone size: few; J gene: TRBJ1-5; V gene: TRBV20-1; D gene: -; CDR3 DNA: TGCAGTGCTAGGAGGGACCTCAATCAGCCCCAGCATTTT; CDR3 protein: CSARRDLNQPQHF
clone size: few; J gene: TRBJ1-1; V gene: TRBV7-9; D gene: -; CDR3 DNA: TGTGCCAGCAGCGGGCAGGGGAACACTGAAGCTTTCTTT; CDR3 protein: CASSGQGNTEAFF
clone size: few; J gene: TRBJ1-2; V gene: TRBV7-2; D gene: -; CDR3 DNA: TGTGCCAGCAGCCCGGACAGCGTTCGCTACACCTTC; CDR3 protein: CASSPDSVRYTF
clone size: few; J gene: TRBJ1-1; V gene: TRBV7-2; D gene: TRBD1; CDR3 DNA: TGTGCCAGCAGCTCCACGCGGACAGGGTCGTTAGCTTTCTTT; CDR3 protein: CASSSTRTGSLAFF
clone size: once; J gene: TRBJ1-6; V gene: TRBV5-1; D gene: -; CDR3 DNA: TGCGCCAGCAGCTTGACAGGGTGGGGTAATTCACCCCTCCACTTT; CDR3 protein: CASSLTGWGNSPLHF
clone size: -; J gene: TRBJ1-6; V gene: TRBV11-2; D gene: TRBD1; CDR3 DNA: TGTGCCAGCAGCTCTTTAACAGGGGTGGCATTTCGACCCCTCCACTTT; CDR3 protein: CASSSLTGVAFRPLHF
clone size: -; J gene: TRBJ2-3; V gene: TRBV19; D gene: TRBD1; CDR3 DNA: TGTGCCAGTAGTTCAGGGGGCGGCACAGATACGCAGTATTTT; CDR3 protein: CASSSGGGTDTQYF
clone size: -; J gene: TRBJ2-5; V gene: TRBV6-1; D gene: -; CDR3 DNA: TGTGCCAGCAGATCTAAGACGCAAGAGACCCAGTACTTC; CDR3 protein: CASRSKTQETQYF
clone size: -; J gene: TRBJ1-3; V gene: TRBV20-1; D gene: -; CDR3 DNA: TGCAGTGCTAGCTGGGAAGCTGGAAACACCATATATTTT; CDR3 protein: CSASWEAGNTIYF
clone size: once; J gene: TRBJ2-3; V gene: TRBV21-1; D gene: -; CDR3 DNA: TGTGCCAGCCTACCGGATACGCAGTATTTT; CDR3 protein: CASLPDTQYF
clone size: -; J gene: TRBJ2-1; V gene: TRBV20-1; D gene: TRBD2; CDR3 DNA: TGCAGTGCCAAGTGGTCACTAGCGGACAACAATGAGCAGTTCTTC; CDR3 protein: CSAKWSLADNNEQFF